Following are 26 T cell receptor beta chains from one sample sequenced in a study of graft-versus-host responses after intestinal transplantation. Assay used: immunoSEQ multiplex PCR; TCRdb lists only in-frame clones, some missing. The sample records about 30,000 clones, approximately 90% being singletons. Specimen: PBMCs, collected roughly 68 weeks after intestinal transplantation. These receptors originate from a human patient who received an intestinal transplant, so some T cells may come from the graft donor.

This chain connects TRBV7-2 to TRBJ2-6; D remains unclear. This CDR3 comprises 17 residues. Germline V gives CDR1 SGHTA, CDR2 FQGNSA. Trimming stripped 2 bases from V and 0 bases from J, with 11 bases between. The CDR3, as DNA: TGTGCCAGCAGCTTAACCCCACCAGGCTCTGGGGCCAACGTCCTGACTTTC. This sequence encodes CASSLTPPGSGANVLTF.

CDR3 coding DNA: TGCAGCGTTATGCTGGGCAGCAATTACAATGAGCAGTTCTTC. It codes for CSVMLGSNYNEQFF. The V and J genes are TRBV29-1 and TRBJ2-1; D unclear. Germline loops: CDR1 SQVTM, CDR2 ANQGSEA. The germline V and J ends were trimmed by 5 bases and 4 bases, with 15 bases remaining between them. The length of the CDR3 is 14 residues.

This chain joins TRBV10-1 and TRBJ2-1; possibly TRBD1 for D (6 bases). CDR3 size: 15 residues. Trimming pared 0 bases from V and 4 bases from J, leaving 10 bases between. Germline loops: CDR1 WNHNN, CDR2 SYGVQD (reference sequence). CDR3 sequence: CASSESGQSYNEQFF. The DNA for the CDR3 is TGCGCCAGCAGTGAGTCTGGACAGAGTTACAATGAGCAGTTCTTC.

The chain uses TRBV2 and TRBJ1-1, with 10 bases aligning to TRBD1. This CDR3 has 14 residues. The germline gives CDR1 SNHLY, CDR2 FYNNEI. V dropped 6 bases and J dropped 8; count of bases not matched to a gene: 9. The CDR3 coding sequence is TGTGCCAGCAGGGGGGGACAGGGGAGTAGGGAAGCTTTCTTT. Its protein is CASRGGQGSREAFF.

As to this clone: The junction departs from germline at one end; a sequencing error may be responsible. The chain couples TRBV6-6 to TRBJ2-7; D not resolved. This CDR3 is built from 15 residues. Germline V CDR1 and CDR2: MNHNY, SVGAGI (reference sequence). The CDR3 sequence is CASSYSEQQNYEQYF. CDR3 DNA: TGTGCCAGCAGCTACTCGGAACAGCAAAACTACGAGCAGTACTTC.

The chain is built from TRBV9 and TRBJ1-6; D unclear. The CDR3 has 16 amino acids. Germline values: CDR1 SGDLS, CDR2 YYNGEE. The germline V and J ends were trimmed by 5 bases and 1 base, with 13 bases remaining between them. CDR3 sequence (DNA): TGTGCCAGCAGTCCCAGTCCGGGTTCCTATAATTCACCCCTCCACTTT. Residues: CASSPSPGSYNSPLHF.

The sample holds a few counts of this clone. The gene calls are TRBV7-9 and TRBJ2-7, with D perhaps matching TRBD2 (6 bases). This CDR3 has 16 residues. Germline loops: CDR1 SEHNR, CDR2 FQNEAQ (reference sequence). The V end was cut by 3 bases, the J end by 6 bases, with 21 bases between. The CDR3 sequence is CASSFVPGLTPTEQYF. The DNA of the CDR3 is TGTGCCAGCAGCTTCGTACCGGGACTCACGCCCACCGAGCAGTACTTC.

V gene TRBV25-1 combines with J gene TRBJ2-2, with D perhaps matching TRBD1 (5 bases). The CDR3 length is 13 residues. Per germline, CDR1 MGHDK and CDR2 SYGVNS. Trimming stripped 6 bases from V and 5 bases from J, with 10 bases between. CDR3 sequence: CASRQQGTGELFF. Here the CDR3 DNA reads TGTGCCAGCAGGCAGCAGGGTACCGGGGAGCTGTTTTTT.

The chain is built from TRBV5-1 and TRBJ1-2; weak D call: TRBD1 (5 bases). CDR1 SGHRS and CDR2 YFSETQ come from the germline V gene. V was pared by 2 bases and J by 0 bases, with 8 bases between. The CDR3 consists of 14 residues. In DNA form, the CDR3 reads TGCGCCAGCAGCTTCGCACAGGCTAACTATGGCTACACCTTC. Amino acid sequence: CASSFAQANYGYTF.

This chain links TRBV7-9 with TRBJ2-1; 7 bases are shared with TRBD1. Germline V gives CDR1 SEHNR, CDR2 FQNEAQ (reference sequence). The V gene end was trimmed by 3 bases and the J gene end by 3 bases; junction bases not matched to a gene: 2. The CDR3 is made up of 14 amino acids. CDR3 protein: CASSFGTVYNEQFF. CDR3 coding DNA: TGTGCCAGCAGCTTCGGGACAGTCTACAATGAGCAGTTCTTC.

The V call is TRBV7-3, the J call TRBJ2-2; D is uncertain. This CDR3 region has 13 residues. Trimming removed 2 bases from V and 3 bases from J, with 4 bases in between. Germline V CDR1 and CDR2: SGHTA, FQGTGA. In DNA, the CDR3 is TGTGCCAGCAGCTTATCCGACACCGGGGAGCTGTTTTTT. Its protein product is CASSLSDTGELFF.

V and J are TRBV9 and TRBJ2-5; TRBD1 or TRBD2 may be the D gene (5 bases each). Trimming stripped 2 bases from V and 2 bases from J, with 16 bases between. The CDR3 covers 16 residues. Germline V gene sequence: CDR1 SGDLS, CDR2 YYNGEE. Here the CDR3 reads CASSVSTGTEQETQYF. Written as DNA, the CDR3 is TGTGCCAGCAGCGTCAGCACCGGGACGGAACAAGAGACCCAGTACTTC.

The chain uses TRBV4-1 and TRBJ1-1; D is uncertain. Germline assignment: CDR1 MGHRA and CDR2 YSYEKL. V was cut by 0 bases and J by 0 bases, with 8 bases left in between. CDR3 length: 15 residues. The DNA for the CDR3 is TGCGCCAGCAGCCAAGAAGCTGCGGTGAACACTGAAGCTTTCTTT. Translating gives CASSQEAAVNTEAFF.

Concerning this clone: Other DNA sequences of this sample code for an identical CDR3. This sequence joins TRBV19 and TRBJ2-2; D remains unclear. The germline V gene encodes CDR1 LNHDA and CDR2 SQIVND (reference sequence). Between the trimmed V and J ends, which lost 3 bases and 3 bases, there was a span of 5 bases. This CDR3 is built from 13 residues. The CDR3 loop is CASSISDTGELFF. The CDR3 DNA sequence: TGTGCCAGTAGTATTTCAGACACCGGGGAGCTGTTTTTT.

V is TRBV5-1 and J is TRBJ2-5; tentative D call: TRBD2 (6 bases). The CDR3 runs 13 residues. The germline V gene has CDR1 SGHRS and CDR2 YFSETQ. Trimming took off 4 bases at V and 1 base at J, with 8 bases between the two ends. CDR3 amino acids: CASSPGLQETQYF. As DNA, the CDR3 is TGCGCCAGCAGCCCGGGACTCCAAGAGACCCAGTACTTC.

The V and J genes are TRBV7-6 and TRBJ2-3; D is perhaps TRBD2 (6 bases). Per the germline V gene, CDR1 is SGHVS and CDR2 is FNYEAQ. The CDR3 totals 16 residues. The germline V and J ends were trimmed by 1 base and 1 base, with 12 bases remaining between them. The CDR3 spells CASSLVEWGGTDTQYF. Here the CDR3 DNA reads TGTGCCAGCAGCTTAGTCGAGTGGGGGGGCACAGATACGCAGTATTTT.

A note on this clone: Sequence at one end of the junction differs from germline and may be a read error. The chain recombines TRBV6-4 with TRBJ2-5; D might be TRBD2 (5 bases). The V gene's germline CDR1 is MRHNA and CDR2 SNTAGT. The CDR3 totals 14 residues. The CDR3 is CARSEREREETQYF. The CDR3 nucleotides are TGTGCCAGGAGTGAGAGGGAGAGGGAAGAGACCCAGTACTTC.

V and J are TRBV7-2 and TRBJ2-2; D is possibly TRBD2 (5 bases). The germline V and J ends were trimmed by 4 bases and 7 bases, with 7 bases remaining between them. CDR3 length: 12 amino acids. Germline loops: CDR1 SGHTA, CDR2 FQGNSA. Here the CDR3 reads CASSSRGGELFF. The CDR3 DNA sequence: TGTGCCAGCAGCTCCCGGGGCGGGGAGCTGTTTTTT.

CDR3 DNA: TGTGCCAGCAGCGCCGGGACTAGCGGGGGAAGTTACGAGCAGTACTTC. As protein: CASSAGTSGGSYEQYF. The rearrangement uses TRBV7-6 and TRBJ2-7; 14 nucleotides align to TRBD2. The V and J ends lost 5 bases and 4 bases, in that order; junction bases with no gene match: 7. Per the germline V gene, CDR1 is SGHVS and CDR2 is FNYEAQ. There are 16 residues in the CDR3.

The chain is built from TRBV6-6 and TRBJ2-7; 10 nucleotides line up with TRBD1. The CDR3 loop spans 14 amino acids. J was trimmed by 7 bases and V by 6 bases; bases with no gene match: 9. The V gene's germline CDR1 is MNHNY and CDR2 SVGAGI (reference sequence). The CDR3 protein is CASSPRQGAHEQYF. CDR3 in DNA: TGTGCCAGCAGCCCTAGACAGGGGGCTCATGAGCAGTACTTC.

The rearrangement joins TRBV5-1 to TRBJ2-1; 9 bases match TRBD1. Germline assignment: CDR1 SGHRS and CDR2 YFSETQ. The V segment lost 4 bases and the J segment 4 bases; nucleotides outside the gene matches: 6. The CDR3 consists of 15 residues. The DNA for the CDR3 is TGCGCCAGCAGCGTCCGGGACAGGGTTTACAATGAGCAGTTCTTC. It encodes CASSVRDRVYNEQFF.

This clone was seen only a few times. The rearrangement joins TRBV6-5 to TRBJ1-3; D possibly corresponds to TRBD1 (6 bases). The CDR3 spans 14 residues. In germline, CDR1 is MNHEY, CDR2 SVGAGI. The V end was cut by 6 bases, the J end by 2 bases, with 11 bases between. CDR3 sequence reads: CASRTQGAGNTIYF. CDR3 sequence (DNA): TGTGCCAGCAGGACACAGGGAGCTGGAAACACCATATATTTT.

The chain employs TRBV7-2 and TRBJ1-2, with D hard to call. In germline, CDR1 is SGHTA, CDR2 FQGNSA. The CDR3 consists of 13 residues. Trimming cost V 1 base and J 4 bases, with 7 bases left between them. CDR3 DNA: TGTGCCAGCAGCTTAGGCAGGCTCTATGGCTACACCTTC. Its protein product is CASSLGRLYGYTF.

The chain combines TRBV19 with TRBJ2-6; the match to TRBD2 covers 7 bases. V gave up 8 bases and J gave up 1 base; unmatched junction bases: 2. Per the germline V gene, CDR1 is LNHDA and CDR2 is SQIVND (reference sequence). This CDR3 region has 14 residues. The CDR3 is CASQGGSGANVLTF. The DNA of the CDR3 is TGTGCCAGTCAGGGAGGGTCTGGGGCCAACGTCCTGACTTTC.

This chain connects TRBV2 to TRBJ2-1; 7 nucleotides agree with TRBD2. CDR1 is SNHLY, CDR2 FYNNEI, per germline. The CDR3 extends over 15 amino acids. The V gene end was trimmed by 4 bases and the J gene end by 7 bases; junction bases not matched to a gene: 10. The CDR3 DNA reads as TGTGCCAGCAGTGGGGGAATAGCCGGGGGGAATGAGCAGTTCTTC. Amino acid sequence: CASSGGIAGGNEQFF.

The genes are TRBV28 and TRBJ2-1; D is perhaps TRBD2 (5 bases). CDR3 length equals 10 residues. Trimming took 8 bases from V and 7 from J, leaving 6 bases between them. Germline assignment: CDR1 MDHEN and CDR2 SYDVKM. CDR3 nucleotide sequence: TGTGCCAGCGGGGAGAATGAGCAGTTCTTC. Protein: CASGENEQFF. The whole variable domain, remainder taken from reference TRBV28 and TRBJ2-1, is DVKVTQSSRYLVKRTGEKVFLECVQDMDHENMFWYRQDPGLGLRLIYFSYDVKMKEKGDIPEGYSVSREKKERFSLILESASTNQTSMYLCASGENEQFFGPGTRLTVL.